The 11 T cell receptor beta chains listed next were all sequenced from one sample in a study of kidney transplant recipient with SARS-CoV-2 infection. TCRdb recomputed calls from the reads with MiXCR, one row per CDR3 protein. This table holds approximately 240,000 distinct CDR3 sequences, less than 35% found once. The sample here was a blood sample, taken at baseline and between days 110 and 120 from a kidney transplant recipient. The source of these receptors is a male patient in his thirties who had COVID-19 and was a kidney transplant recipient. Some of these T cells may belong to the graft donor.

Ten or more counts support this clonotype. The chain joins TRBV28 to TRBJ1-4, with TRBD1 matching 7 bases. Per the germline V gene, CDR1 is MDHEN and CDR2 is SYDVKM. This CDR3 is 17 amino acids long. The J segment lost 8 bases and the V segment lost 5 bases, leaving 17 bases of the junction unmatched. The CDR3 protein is CASSPPLGGPTREKLFF. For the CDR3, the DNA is TGTGCCAGCAGTCCCCCATTAGGGGGCCCGACGAGAGAAAAACTGTTTTTT.

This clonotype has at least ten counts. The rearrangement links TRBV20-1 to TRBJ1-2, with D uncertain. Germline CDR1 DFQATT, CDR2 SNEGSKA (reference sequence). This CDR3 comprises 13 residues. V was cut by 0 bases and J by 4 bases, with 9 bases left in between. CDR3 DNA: TGCAGTGCTAGAGATCTGACCATCTATGGCTACACCTTC. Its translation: CSARDLTIYGYTF.

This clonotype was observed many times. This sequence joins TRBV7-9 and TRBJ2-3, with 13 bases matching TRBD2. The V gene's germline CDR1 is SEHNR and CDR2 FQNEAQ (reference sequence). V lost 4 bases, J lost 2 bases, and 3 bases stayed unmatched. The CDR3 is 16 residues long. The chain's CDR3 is CASSSGLAGHTDTQYF. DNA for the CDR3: TGTGCCAGCAGCTCGGGACTAGCGGGACACACAGATACGCAGTATTTT. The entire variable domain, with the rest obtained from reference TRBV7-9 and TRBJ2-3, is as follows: DTGVSQNPRHKITKRGQNVTFRCDPISEHNRLYWYRQTLGQGPEFLTYFQNEAQLEKSRLLSDRFSAERPKGSFSTLEIQRTEQGDSAMYLCASSSGLAGHTDTQYFGPGTRLTVL.

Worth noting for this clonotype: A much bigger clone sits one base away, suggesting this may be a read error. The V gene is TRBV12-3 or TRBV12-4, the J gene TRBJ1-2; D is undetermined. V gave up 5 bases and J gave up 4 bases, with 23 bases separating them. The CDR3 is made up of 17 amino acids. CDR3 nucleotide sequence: TGTGCCAGCAGTAATTCTTCCAGCTTCCGAAAGGCCTATGGCTACACCTTC. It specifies CASSNSSSFRKAYGYTF.

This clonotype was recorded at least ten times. This CDR3 reads CASSYHRELGKTYGYTF. CDR3 bases: TGTGCCAGCAGTTATCATCGAGAACTGGGAAAGACCTATGGCTACACCTTC. The gene calls are TRBV25-1 and TRBJ1-2; D uncertain. The germline V gene has CDR1 MGHDK and CDR2 SYGVNS. The CDR3 length is 17 residues. The V and J ends lost 5 bases and 4 bases respectively, with 23 bases between them.

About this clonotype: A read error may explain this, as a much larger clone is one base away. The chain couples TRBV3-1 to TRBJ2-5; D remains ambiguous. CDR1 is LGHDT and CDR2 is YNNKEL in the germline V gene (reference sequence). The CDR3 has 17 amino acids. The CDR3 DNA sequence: TGTGTCAGCAGCCGTGTCAATCCCATTTCTTTCTCTGAGACCCAGTACTTC. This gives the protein CVSSRVNPISFSETQYF.

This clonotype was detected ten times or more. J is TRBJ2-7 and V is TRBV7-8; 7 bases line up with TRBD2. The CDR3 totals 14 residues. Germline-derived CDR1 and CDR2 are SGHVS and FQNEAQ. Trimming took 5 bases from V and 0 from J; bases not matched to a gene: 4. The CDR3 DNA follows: TGTGCCAGCAGCCCCGGGGGGAGCTCCTACGAGCAGTACGTC. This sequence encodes CASSPGGSSYEQYV.

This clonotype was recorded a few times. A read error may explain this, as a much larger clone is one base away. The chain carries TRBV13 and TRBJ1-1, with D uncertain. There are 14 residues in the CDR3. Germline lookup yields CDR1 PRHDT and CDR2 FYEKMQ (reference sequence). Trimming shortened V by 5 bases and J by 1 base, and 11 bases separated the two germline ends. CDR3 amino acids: CASSPEQRNTEAFF. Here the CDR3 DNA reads TGTGCCAGCAGCCCAGAACAGAGGAACACTGAAGCTTTCTTT.

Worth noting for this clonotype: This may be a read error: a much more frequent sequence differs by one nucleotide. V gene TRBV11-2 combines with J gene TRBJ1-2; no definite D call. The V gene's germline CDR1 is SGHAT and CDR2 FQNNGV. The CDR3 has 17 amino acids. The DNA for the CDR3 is TGTGCCTGCAGCGTAGCCCTCAGAGACGGAAAGACCTATGGCTACACCTTC. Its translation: CACSVALRDGKTYGYTF. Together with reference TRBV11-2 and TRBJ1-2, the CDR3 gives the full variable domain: EAGVAQSPRYKIIEKRQSVAFWCNPISGHATLYWYQQILGQGPKLLIQFQNNGVVDDSQLPKDRFSAERLKGVDSTLKIQPAKLEDSAVYLCACSVALRDGKTYGYTFGSGTRLTVV.

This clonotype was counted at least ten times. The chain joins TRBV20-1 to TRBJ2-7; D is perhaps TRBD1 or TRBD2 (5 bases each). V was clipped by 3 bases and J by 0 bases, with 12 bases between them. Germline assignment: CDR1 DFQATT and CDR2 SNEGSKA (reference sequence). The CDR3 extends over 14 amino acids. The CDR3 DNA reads TGCAGTGCTAGCGGGACGATCCTCTCCTACGAGCAGTACTTC. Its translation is CSASGTILSYEQYF.

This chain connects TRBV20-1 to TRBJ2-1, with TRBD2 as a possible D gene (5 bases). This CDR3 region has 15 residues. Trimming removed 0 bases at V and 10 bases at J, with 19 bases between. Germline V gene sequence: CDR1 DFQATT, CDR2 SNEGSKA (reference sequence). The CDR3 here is CSARDLPGGGREQFF. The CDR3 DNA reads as TGCAGTGCTAGAGATCTACCTGGAGGAGGAAGAGAGCAGTTCTTC.